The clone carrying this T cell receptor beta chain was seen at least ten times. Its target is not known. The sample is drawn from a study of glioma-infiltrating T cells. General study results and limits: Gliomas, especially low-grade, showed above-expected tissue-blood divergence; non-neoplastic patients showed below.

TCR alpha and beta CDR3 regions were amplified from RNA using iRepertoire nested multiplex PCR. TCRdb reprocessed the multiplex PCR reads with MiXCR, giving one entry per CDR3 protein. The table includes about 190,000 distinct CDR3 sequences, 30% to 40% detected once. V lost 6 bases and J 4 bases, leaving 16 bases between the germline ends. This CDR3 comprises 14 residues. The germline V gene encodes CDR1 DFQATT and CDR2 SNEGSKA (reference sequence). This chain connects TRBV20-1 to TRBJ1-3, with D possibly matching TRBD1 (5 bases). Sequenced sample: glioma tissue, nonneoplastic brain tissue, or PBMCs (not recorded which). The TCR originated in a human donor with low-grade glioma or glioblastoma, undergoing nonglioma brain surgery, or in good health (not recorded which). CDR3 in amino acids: CSARAGQSGNTIYF. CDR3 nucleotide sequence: TGCAGTGCCCGGGCGGGGCAATCCGGAAACACCATATATTTT.